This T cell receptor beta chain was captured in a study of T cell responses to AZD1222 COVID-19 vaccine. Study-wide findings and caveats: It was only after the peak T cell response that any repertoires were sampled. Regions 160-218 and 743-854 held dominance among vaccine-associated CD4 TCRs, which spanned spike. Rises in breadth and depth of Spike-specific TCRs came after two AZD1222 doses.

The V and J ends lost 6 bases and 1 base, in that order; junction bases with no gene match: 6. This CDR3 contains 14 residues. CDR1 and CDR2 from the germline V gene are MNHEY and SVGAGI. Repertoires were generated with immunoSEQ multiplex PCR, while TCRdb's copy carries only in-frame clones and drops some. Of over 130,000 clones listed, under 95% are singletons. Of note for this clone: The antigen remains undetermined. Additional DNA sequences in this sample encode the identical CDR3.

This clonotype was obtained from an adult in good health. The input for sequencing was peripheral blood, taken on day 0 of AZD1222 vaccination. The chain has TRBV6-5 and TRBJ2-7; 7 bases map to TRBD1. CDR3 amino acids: CASSRQGGSYEQYF. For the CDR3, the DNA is TGTGCCAGCAGCCGACAGGGCGGATCCTACGAGCAGTACTTC.